Below, 16 T cell receptor beta chains from the same sample are listed, as sequenced in a study of blood T cells in healthy people across ages. The second PCR ran about 6 to 11 cycles with a sample-barcoded 5' primer and J-beta primers. TCRdb ran MiXCR on the 5' RACE reads and lists one entry per CDR3 protein. The table lists 660,000 or so distinct CDR3 sequences, roughly 58% of them singletons. The sample comprised blood. These receptors originate from a man aged 60 to 75 in good health.

This clonotype was recorded once. This rearrangement joins TRBV20-1 to TRBJ1-2, with TRBD1 matching 9 bases. Germline assignment: CDR1 DFQATT and CDR2 SNEGSKA (reference sequence). This CDR3 contains 14 residues. The ends lost 4 bases at V and 2 bases at J; junction bases unmatched: 5. The CDR3 bases are TGCAGTGCTACGGGGGACAGGGTAAACTATGGCTACACCTTC. Protein product: CSATGDRVNYGYTF.

With respect to this clonotype: A junction boundary mismatches the germline segment, possibly from a read error. This chain joins TRBV6-4 and TRBJ2-3; TRBD2 matches 8 bases. The CDR3 has 16 residues. Germline V gives CDR1 MRHNA, CDR2 SNTAGT. The CDR3 region has the DNA TGTGCCGGCAGTGAGAATAGCGGGAACCCCACGGATACGCAGTATTTT. This sequence encodes CAGSENSGNPTDTQYF.

The chain joins TRBV12-3 or TRBV12-4 to TRBJ2-5; 7 nucleotides align to TRBD2. The CDR3 spans 15 residues. The V and J ends lost 8 bases and 5 bases, in that order; junction bases with no gene match: 14. CDR3: CASSVSREGVETQYF. The CDR3 nucleotides read TGTGCCAGCTCAGTTTCAAGGGAGGGAGTGGAGACCCAGTACTTC.

The chain has TRBV20-1 and TRBJ1-2; TRBD1 is a possible D gene (5 bases). The CDR3 contains 11 residues. Germline loops: CDR1 DFQATT, CDR2 SNEGSKA (reference sequence). Trimming pared 4 bases from V and 6 bases from J, leaving 9 bases between. CDR3 in amino acids: CSAKRGDGYTF. The CDR3 DNA reads as TGCAGTGCTAAGCGGGGGGATGGCTACACCTTC.

J is TRBJ2-5 and V is TRBV10-3; D may be TRBD1 or TRBD2 (5 bases each). Germline lookup yields CDR1 ENHRY and CDR2 SYGVKD. The CDR3 has 16 amino acids. V was pared by 2 bases and J by 4 bases, with 17 bases between. The CDR3 DNA reads as TGTGCCATCAGTGAGGCCCCGGGACGGTGGGGAGAGACCCAGTACTTC. Translation: CAISEAPGRWGETQYF.

This clonotype has a handful of counts. The V and J genes are TRBV11-2 and TRBJ2-7; D might be TRBD2 (5 bases). CDR1 is SGHAT, CDR2 FQNNGV, per germline. The V end lost 5 bases, the J end lost 4 bases, and 15 bases lay between the germline ends. The length of the CDR3 is 14 residues. CDR3 in DNA: TGTGCCAGCAGCCCTCGGTGGGGAGATTACGAGCAGTACTTC. Protein sequence: CASSPRWGDYEQYF. The variable domain in full, completed from reference TRBV11-2 and TRBJ2-7, reads EAGVAQSPRYKIIEKRQSVAFWCNPISGHATLYWYQQILGQGPKLLIQFQNNGVVDDSQLPKDRFSAERLKGVDSTLKIQPAKLEDSAVYLCASSPRWGDYEQYFGPGTRLTVT.

This clonotype has a single count. V gene TRBV28 combines with J gene TRBJ2-1; TRBD2 aligns across 13 bases. J was trimmed by 5 bases and V by 7 bases; bases with no gene match: 5. CDR1 and CDR2 from the germline V gene are MDHEN and SYDVKM. CDR3 length: 15 amino acids. This chain's CDR3 is CASKPGLAGNNEQFF. In nucleotides, the CDR3 is TGTGCCAGCAAACCGGGACTAGCGGGGAACAATGAGCAGTTCTTC.

The chain uses TRBV6-5 and TRBJ2-7; tentatively, D is TRBD2 (7 bases). Germline V gene data show CDR1 as MNHEY and CDR2 as SVGAGI. V shed 0 bases and J shed 3 bases, with 15 bases lying between them. The CDR3 is 16 amino acids. This CDR3 is CASSYSGGRLLYEQYF. The CDR3 region has the DNA TGTGCCAGCAGTTACTCGGGGGGGCGTCTCCTCTACGAGCAGTACTTC.

The J gene is TRBJ2-1, the V gene TRBV15; 12 bases fit TRBD2. Germline assignment: CDR1 LNHNV and CDR2 YYDKDF (reference sequence). The V and J ends lost 0 bases and 8 bases, in that order; junction bases with no gene match: 5. This CDR3 is 16 amino acids long. The chain's CDR3 is CATSRDPLAGGDEQFF. CDR3 DNA: TGTGCCACCAGCAGAGATCCCCTAGCGGGGGGGGATGAGCAGTTCTTC.

The chain links TRBV7-2 to TRBJ2-3, with 7 nucleotides matching TRBD1. The J segment lost 6 bases and the V segment lost 3 bases, leaving 6 bases of the junction unmatched. Germline CDR1 SGHTA, CDR2 FQGNSA. The CDR3 has 14 residues. For the CDR3, the DNA is TGTGCCAGCAGCTTTCTTAGGGGGCGGGATACGCAGTATTTT. This codes for CASSFLRGRDTQYF.

This clonotype was found a few times. The V call is TRBV15, the J call TRBJ2-3; TRBD1 aligns across 8 bases. The CDR3 runs to 15 residues. The V segment lost 3 bases and the J segment 2 bases; nucleotides outside the gene matches: 4. Looked up from germline, CDR1 is LNHNV and CDR2 is YYDKDF (reference sequence). CDR3 bases: TGTGCCACCAGCAGGAACAGGGGGGACACAGATACGCAGTATTTT. This encodes CATSRNRGDTDTQYF.

This rearrangement joins TRBV28 to TRBJ1-2; the D gene is possibly TRBD1 (6 bases). The CDR3 extends over 13 amino acids. Trimming cost V 3 bases and J 5 bases, with 10 bases left between them. The germline V gene has CDR1 MDHEN and CDR2 SYDVKM. Written as DNA, the CDR3 is TGTGCCAGCAGTTTGGTGACAGGATATGGCTACACCTTC. Amino acids: CASSLVTGYGYTF.

Note on this clonotype: Just one base apart from a much larger clone, this may be a read error. V and J are TRBV7-2 and TRBJ2-5, with 7 bases identical to TRBD2. The ends lost 7 bases at V and 3 bases at J; junction bases unmatched: 17. CDR3 length: 17 amino acids. The germline V gene encodes CDR1 SGHTA and CDR2 FQGNSA. The CDR3 DNA sequence: TGTGCCAGCACCCCTCCCCGAACTAGCGTACTTGAAGAGACCCAGTACTTC. This translates into CASTPPRTSVLEETQYF.

This chain uses TRBV12-3 or TRBV12-4 with TRBJ2-7, with a tentative D call TRBD1 (5 bases). The CDR3 sequence is 16 residues long. V lost 1 base to trimming and J lost 0 bases, with 13 bases between them. CDR3 DNA: TGTGCCAGCAGTTTAGGACAGTCAAAATCCTCCTACGAGCAGTACTTC. Translating it yields CASSLGQSKSSYEQYF.

This chain connects TRBV2 to TRBJ1-4, with D unresolved. The germline V gene has CDR1 SNHLY and CDR2 FYNNEI. The V and J ends lost 5 bases and 6 bases respectively, with 10 bases between them. The CDR3 is made up of 13 amino acids. The CDR3 coding sequence is TGTGCCAGCAGTCCGGAAGGCTATGAAAAACTGTTTTTT. It specifies CASSPEGYEKLFF.

The chain employs TRBV3-1 and TRBJ1-2; TRBD1 is a possible D gene (6 bases). CDR1 is LGHDT, CDR2 YNNKEL, per germline (reference sequence). The V end lost 1 base, the J end lost 3 bases, and 21 bases lay between the germline ends. There are 18 residues in the CDR3. The CDR3 region is CASSQGTRAGEGYYGYTF. CDR3 bases: TGTGCCAGCAGCCAAGGAACCCGCGCAGGGGAGGGCTACTATGGCTACACCTTC.